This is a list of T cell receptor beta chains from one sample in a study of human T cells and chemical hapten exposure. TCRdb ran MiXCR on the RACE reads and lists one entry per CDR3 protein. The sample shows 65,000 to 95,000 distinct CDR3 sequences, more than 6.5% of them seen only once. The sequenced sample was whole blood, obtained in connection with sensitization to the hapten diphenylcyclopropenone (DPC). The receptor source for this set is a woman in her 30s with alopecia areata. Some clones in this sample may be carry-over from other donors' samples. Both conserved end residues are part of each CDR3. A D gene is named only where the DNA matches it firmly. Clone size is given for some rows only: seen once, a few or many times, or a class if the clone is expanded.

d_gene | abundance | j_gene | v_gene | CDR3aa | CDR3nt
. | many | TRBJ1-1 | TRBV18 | CASSPGRDVYQAFF | TGTGCCAGCTCACCCGGCCGGGACGTGTACCAAGCTTTCTTT
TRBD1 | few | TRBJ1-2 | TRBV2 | CASSRDRGARGYTF | TGTGCCAGCAGTCGAGACAGGGGCGCTCGGGGCTACACCTTC
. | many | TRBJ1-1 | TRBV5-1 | CASSQENTEAFF | TGCGCCAGCAGCCAGGAGAACACTGAAGCTTTCTTT
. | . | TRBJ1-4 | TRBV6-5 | CASSSLNEKLFF | TGTGCCAGCAGTTCTTTGAATGAAAAACTGTTTTTT
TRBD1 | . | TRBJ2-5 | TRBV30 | CAWRHTQGAPTQYF | TGTGCCTGGAGACACACCCAGGGGGCGCCGACCCAGTACTTC
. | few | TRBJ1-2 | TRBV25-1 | CASSGGYGYTF | TGTGCCAGCAGTGGTGGCTATGGCTACACCTTC
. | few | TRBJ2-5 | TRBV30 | CAWSAADGETQYF | TGTGCCTGGAGTGCGGCAGATGGAGAGACCCAGTACTTC
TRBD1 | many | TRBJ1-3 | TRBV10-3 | CAIRGTGSSGNTIYF | TGTGCCATCAGAGGGACAGGGTCCTCTGGAAACACCATATATTTT
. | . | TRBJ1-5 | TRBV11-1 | CASSLDRNQPQHF | TGTGCCAGCAGCTTGGACAGAAATCAGCCCCAGCATTTT
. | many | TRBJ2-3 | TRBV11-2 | CASSLGSGVSTDTQYF | TGTGCCAGCAGCTTAGGGTCGGGGGTTTCCACAGATACGCAATATTTT
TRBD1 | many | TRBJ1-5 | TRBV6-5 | CASSYSTGTDQPQHF | TGTGCCAGCAGTTACTCGACAGGGACGGACCAGCCCCAGCATTTT
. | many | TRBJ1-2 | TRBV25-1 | CASSEFLFDKDGYTF | TGTGCCAGCAGTGAATTCCTGTTCGATAAGGATGGCTACACCTTC
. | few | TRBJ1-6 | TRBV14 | CASSQGGTGLTYNSPLHF | TGTGCCAGCAGCCAAGGGGGCACAGGGTTAACCTATAATTCACCCCTCCACTTT
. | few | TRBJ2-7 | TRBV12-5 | CASGLVQGGDLRQQYF | TGTGCTAGTGGTTTGGTACAGGGAGGCGACCTACGCCAGCAGTACTTC
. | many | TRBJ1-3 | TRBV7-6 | CASSLTRGHTIYF | TGTGCCAGCAGCTTGACCAGGGGACACACCATATATTTT
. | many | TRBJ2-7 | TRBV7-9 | CASSFGPYRDYEQYF | TGTGCCAGCAGCTTTGGGCCCTACAGGGACTACGAGCAGTACTTC
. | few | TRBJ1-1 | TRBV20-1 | CSAVRGNTEAFF | TGCAGTGCGGTGAGGGGGAACACTGAAGCTTTCTTT
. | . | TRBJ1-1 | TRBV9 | CASSVGHGGGDTEAFF | TGTGCCAGCAGCGTAGGTCATGGGGGTGGCGACACTGAAGCTTTCTTT